A selection of T cell receptor beta chains follows, all from one sample in a study of T cells in Graves' hyperthyroidism and ophthalmopathy. TCRdb reanalysed the multiplex PCR reads using MiXCR and keeps one entry per CDR3 protein. Among 300,000 to 450,000 distinct CDR3 sequences listed, 15% to 20% were seen once. Sequencing was done on a sample of blood. These receptors were taken from a middle-aged woman with Graves' ophthalmopathy. CDR3s include the opening cysteine and the closing phenylalanine or tryptophan. D genes are given only for firm matches. Rows may omit the clone size; those that give it use once, few, many or a size class.

size | J | length | D | V | CDR3 | DNA
many | TRBJ1-5 | 11 | . | TRBV7-2 | CASSLGGPQHF | TGTGCCAGCAGCTTGGGGGGGCCCCAGCATTTT
many | TRBJ1-1 | 15 | . | TRBV27 | CASTLVGGGSTEAFF | TGTGCCAGCACCCTTGTCGGGGGGGGGTCCACTGAAGCTTTCTTT
. | TRBJ2-2 | 17 | . | TRBV7-6 | CASSRIPPQGGTGELFF | TGTGCCAGCAGCCGAATACCCCCGCAGGGGGGCACCGGGGAGCTGTTTTTT
many | TRBJ2-7 | 15 | . | TRBV4-3 | CASSPTGDRVYEQYF | TGCGCCAGCAGCCCAACGGGAGACAGAGTCTACGAGCAGTACTTC
many | TRBJ2-5 | 15 | TRBD2 | TRBV2 | CASSGTSGSRETQYF | TGTGCCAGCAGCGGGACTAGCGGGAGTAGAGAGACCCAGTACTTC
. | TRBJ2-7 | 16 | TRBD1 | TRBV3-1 | CASSYRTGTKSYKQYF | TGTGCCAGCAGCTATAGGACAGGGACAAAGTCCTACAAGCAGTACTTC
. | TRBJ2-7 | 15 | TRBD2 | TRBV3-1 | CASSQEREAIYEQYF | TGTGCCAGCAGCCAAGAGCGGGAGGCTATATACGAGCAGTACTTC
many | TRBJ2-7 | 14 | TRBD2 | TRBV28 | CAIEGTSEGYEQYF | TGTGCCATCGAGGGGACTAGCGAGGGCTACGAGCAGTACTTC
many | TRBJ2-1 | 15 | . | TRBV9 | CASSVRDSSSNEQFF | TGTGCCAGCAGCGTCCGGGACTCAAGCTCCAATGAGCAGTTCTTC
. | TRBJ1-2 | 12 | . | TRBV29-1 | CSGGRGDYGYTF | TGCAGCGGGGGTCGGGGGGACTATGGCTACACCTTC
many | TRBJ1-1 | 11 | . | TRBV2 | CATTGPTEAFF | TGTGCCACCACAGGGCCTACTGAAGCTTTCTTT
. | TRBJ1-5 | 13 | . | TRBV20-1 | CSARSDPNQPQHF | TGCAGTGCTAGATCGGACCCTAATCAGCCCCAGCATTTT
many | TRBJ1-2 | 11 | . | TRBV6-1 | CASSDKYGYTF | TGTGCCAGCAGCGACAAATATGGCTACACCTTC
. | TRBJ2-5 | 15 | . | TRBV29-1 | CSVEDPQGGAETQYF | TGCAGCGTTGAAGACCCACAGGGAGGAGCAGAGACCCAGTACTTC
many | TRBJ2-2 | 19 | . | TRBV12-5 | CASGWPSVGLTRNTGELFF | TGTGCTAGTGGTTGGCCGTCTGTGGGCCTGACAAGGAACACCGGGGAGCTGTTTTTT
many | TRBJ2-7 | 14 | . | TRBV20-1 | CSADSTGPSYEQYF | TGCAGTGCTGATTCGACGGGACCTTCCTACGAGCAGTACTTC
few | TRBJ1-1 | 14 | . | TRBV12-5 | CASGGEGLGTEAFF | TGTGCTAGTGGTGGGGAGGGGCTGGGCACTGAAGCTTTCTTT
many | TRBJ2-2 | 15 | . | TRBV6-5 | CASSYSGRGARELFF | TGTGCCAGCAGTTACTCGGGTCGAGGGGCTCGGGAGCTGTTTTTT
many | TRBJ2-7 | 14 | . | TRBV7-9 | CASSREELAYEQYF | TGTGCCAGCAGCAGAGAGGAGTTGGCCTACGAGCAGTACTTC
many | TRBJ1-2 | 13 | TRBD1 | TRBV5-1 | CASSTGGQGGYTF | TGCGCCAGCAGCACGGGCGGACAGGGTGGCTACACCTTC
few | TRBJ1-1 | 14 | . | TRBV27 | CASSLASGVPEAYF | TGTGCCAGCAGCTTGGCATCAGGGGTCCCTGAAGCTTACTTT
many | TRBJ2-2 | 14 | . | TRBV30 | CACPTGRITGELFF | TGTGCCTGCCCGACAGGGAGGATCACCGGGGAGCTGTTTTTT
few | TRBJ2-7 | 16 | . | TRBV12-5 | CASGPTEGNPSYEQYF | TGTGCTAGTGGGCCTACTGAGGGAAACCCCTCCTACGAGCAGTACTTC
many | TRBJ1-2 | 14 | TRBD1 | TRBV5-1 | CASSLAGTGNGYTF | TGCGCCAGCAGCTTGGCCGGGACAGGGAATGGCTACACCTTC
many | TRBJ2-2 | 13 | . | TRBV15 | CATSGPNTGELFF | TGTGCCACCAGCGGCCCAAACACCGGGGAGCTGTTTTTT
many | TRBJ2-2 | 16 | TRBD1 | TRBV6-1 | CASSETGVPNTGELFF | TGTGCCAGCAGTGAAACAGGGGTTCCGAACACCGGGGAGCTGTTTTTT
many | TRBJ1-1 | 15 | . | TRBV14 | CASSQGSRAHTEAFF | TGTGCCAGCAGCCAGGGGTCCAGGGCGCACACTGAAGCTTTCTTT
many | TRBJ2-4 | 16 | . | TRBV20-1 | CSALLMALSTKNIQYF | TGCAGTGCGCTCCTGATGGCGTTGAGTACCAAAAACATTCAGTACTTC
many | TRBJ1-1 | 15 | . | TRBV20-1 | CSARDFDTPGTEAFF | TGCAGTGCTAGAGATTTCGACACCCCTGGCACTGAAGCTTTCTTT
many | TRBJ1-2 | 15 | TRBD1 | TRBV12-3/TRBV12-4 | CASRAGQGINYGYTF | TGTGCCAGCAGGGCGGGACAGGGTATAAACTATGGCTACACCTTC
many | TRBJ1-2 | 12 | TRBD1 | TRBV28 | CASSDRDSGYTF | TGTGCCAGCTCGGACAGGGATAGTGGCTACACCTTC
many | TRBJ1-1 | 15 | . | TRBV12-3/TRBV12-4 | CASTRRTARGAEAFF | TGTGCCAGCACCCGAAGGACAGCCCGAGGAGCTGAAGCTTTCTTT
. | TRBJ1-2 | 14 | . | TRBV7-9 | CASRPPGHWYGYTF | TGTGCCAGCAGGCCACCGGGACATTGGTATGGCTACACCTTC
many | TRBJ1-2 | 14 | . | TRBV27 | CASSLSSTAYGYTF | TGTGCCAGCAGTTTATCGTCGACAGCTTATGGCTACACCTTC
many | TRBJ2-5 | 11 | . | TRBV14 | CASSHASSQYF | TGTGCCAGCAGCCACGCGTCGTCCCAGTACTTC
many | TRBJ1-1 | 15 | . | TRBV12-3/TRBV12-4 | CASSPRGVRNTEAFF | TGTGCCAGCTCCCCGAGGGGCGTACGGAACACTGAAGCTTTCTTT
many | TRBJ2-1 | 14 | TRBD2 | TRBV20-1 | CSARELAGREEQFF | TGCAGTGCCCGGGAGCTAGCGGGGAGGGAAGAGCAGTTCTTC
few | TRBJ2-4 | 14 | . | TRBV28 | CASNSGLAKNIQYF | TGTGCCAGCAATTCCGGGCTAGCCAAAAACATTCAGTACTTC
many | TRBJ1-2 | 14 | . | TRBV7-2 | CASSPRLVGGFITF | TGTGCCAGCAGCCCCCGGTTGGTCGGGGGCTTCATCACCTTC
many | TRBJ2-6 | 18 | TRBD2 | TRBV6-2/TRBV6-3 | CASSHGAGGPSGANVLTF | TGTGCCAGCAGTCACGGAGCGGGAGGGCCGTCTGGGGCCAACGTCCTGACTTTC
many | TRBJ1-1 | 10 | . | TRBV20-1 | CSASATEAFF | TGCAGTGCTAGTGCCACTGAAGCTTTCTTT
many | TRBJ1-2 | 13 | TRBD1 | TRBV11-2 | CASSHRDRVGYTF | TGTGCCAGCAGCCACCGGGACAGGGTTGGCTACACCTTC
many | TRBJ1-2 | 14 | . | TRBV10-3 | CATTEEGVPRGYTF | TGTGCCACCACGGAAGAAGGGGTTCCGAGAGGCTACACCTTC
many | TRBJ1-5 | 17 | . | TRBV28 | CASSLQEGNIGNQPQHF | TGTGCCAGCAGTTTACAGGAGGGAAATATTGGCAATCAGCCCCAGCATTTT
. | TRBJ2-7 | 14 | . | TRBV13 | CASSLSLPAYEQYF | TGTGCCAGCAGCTTGAGTCTCCCAGCCTACGAGCAGTACTTC
many | TRBJ1-2 | 15 | TRBD1 | TRBV6-1 | CASSVWGQGLYGYTF | TGTGCCAGCAGTGTGTGGGGACAGGGGCTCTATGGCTACACCTTC
many | TRBJ2-7 | 16 | TRBD2 | TRBV24-1 | CATIAGHDNLEYEQYF | TGTGCCACCATAGCGGGACACGACAATCTAGAATACGAGCAGTACTTC
many | TRBJ1-5 | 12 | . | TRBV6-1 | CASRWSNQPQHF | TGTGCCAGCAGATGGAGCAATCAGCCCCAGCATTTT
many | TRBJ2-7 | 14 | . | TRBV20-1 | CSAHSGRDYYEQYF | TGCAGTGCTCACAGCGGCAGGGATTACTACGAGCAGTACTTC
many | TRBJ1-3 | 17 | . | TRBV4-3 | CASSQGPAGDSGNTIYF | TGCGCCAGCAGCCAAGGTCCTGCGGGGGACTCTGGAAACACCATATATTTT
many | TRBJ1-1 | 15 | . | TRBV7-8 | CASSLGWGWNTEAFF | TGTGCCAGCAGCCTCGGATGGGGCTGGAACACTGAAGCTTTCTTT
many | TRBJ1-5 | 16 | TRBD1 | TRBV5-1 | CASSSGKGQGIQPQHF | TGCGCCAGCAGCTCGGGGAAAGGACAGGGGATCCAGCCCCAGCATTTT
. | TRBJ1-1 | 13 | . | TRBV12-3/TRBV12-4 | CASLRQEGTEAFF | TGTGCCAGCCTCCGACAAGAGGGCACTGAAGCTTTCTTT